The sequence of this T cell receptor (beta chain) was determined in a study of T cells in localized non-small cell lung cancer. Study observations and caveats: In uninvolved adjacent lung, T cell clonality reached its highest value, exceeding tumor.

TCRdb's table, derived via immunoSEQ multiplex PCR, lists solely in-frame clones and lacks some. The profile covers roughly 24,000 clones, with roughly 80% appearing a single time and more than 9% taken by the ten largest. Between the trimmed V and J ends, which lost 7 bases and 6 bases, there was a span of 12 bases. CDR1 and CDR2 from the germline V gene are DFQATT and SNEGSKA (reference sequence). This CDR3 has 11 amino acids. A note on this clone: Its antigen is undetermined.

The rearrangement uses TRBV20-1 and TRBJ1-2; D is unclear. The receptor was derived from a man aged 40 to 69 with stage III squamous cell lung carcinoma. The sample in question was peripheral blood, obtained before any cancer treatment. This CDR3 reads CSGGLKHGYTF. The CDR3 DNA reads TGCAGTGGTGGTCTAAAACATGGCTACACCTTC.